The rows below give T cell receptor beta chains drawn from one sample of a study of brain T cells in children with intractable seizures. Produced via immunoSEQ multiplex PCR; TCRdb's table is partial and in-frame only. The table lists approximately 41,000 clones, approximately 90% of them singletons. The material sequenced was peripheral blood, taken at surgery. These receptor sequences come from a girl aged 2 to 10 with tuberous sclerosis and intractable seizures. CDR3s include the opening cysteine and the closing phenylalanine or tryptophan. A clone size is listed for some rows: how often the clone was seen (once, few, many), or a class if it is expanded.

.,TRBV4-1,CASSHLTGVDNSPLHF
.,TRBV14,CASSQVPRAGGNEQFF
.,TRBV18,CASSPPASGQETQYF
once,TRBV20-1,CSAIGGNEQFF
few,TRBV7-9,CASSDPLRGEDEKLFF
.,TRBV7-9,CASSLRAGLGQETQYF
.,TRBV20-1,CSASPGGYQETQYF
.,TRBV18,CASSPGEKLFF
.,TRBV30,CAWSVGTSQETQYF
.,TRBV11-1,CASSLQRGTDTQYF
.,TRBV12-3/TRBV12-4,CASREDRFNEQFF
once,TRBV27,CASTSGLAGGNEQFF
.,TRBV19,CASSIVGGNTIYF
.,TRBV6-1,CASSGRLAGNTGELFF
few,TRBV27,CASSTLAGFTDTQYF
.,TRBV5-1,CASSLGSLPLEAFF
.,TRBV5-6,CASSGTGSVGQPQHF
.,TRBV6-6,CASRRGQGNTGELFF
.,TRBV5-4,CASSVAGSYEQYF
.,TRBV30,CAWSVARGGRVGELFF
.,TRBV4-2,CASSQGRDSYNSPLHF
once,TRBV6-1,CASSVGRTSGANVLTF
once,TRBV2,CASKTGGQNNQPQHF
.,TRBV12-5,CASGLDWGGAIYSNQPQHF
.,TRBV15,CATSRESFRIAGVNTQYF
.,TRBV9,CASSVGFGEQFF
.,TRBV5-8,CASSLDGTGHRETQYF
.,TRBV5-1,CASSFPIAGGVYNEQFF
few,TRBV9,CASSVEIVTFEQFF
once,TRBV9,CASSVEGTTGELFF
.,TRBV7-6,CASSTTGNGQFF
.,TRBV4-1,CASSQLGQKINQPQHF
.,TRBV12-5,CASGAPGGEGREAFF
.,TRBV2,CASSAQGGNQPQHF
.,TRBV2,CASSEWEDKYF
.,TRBV10-2,CASSDGSYRDISSYEQYF
.,TRBV7-2,CASSFRTSAYSGANVLTF
.,TRBV6-1,CASSLLTNQPQHF
.,TRBV6-5,CASSYNARTGSRAFF
.,TRBV6-5,CASSYSISGNQPQHF
.,TRBV19,CASRDLRLAVTDTQYF
.,TRBV24-1,CATSGRTATYGYTF
.,TRBV4-2,CASSQEGFRAGGPESHNEQFF
.,TRBV5-1,CASSLVWDSSNTGELFF
.,TRBV3-1/TRBV3-2,CASSQGGGTEGRVYGYTF
once,TRBV19,CASSISTSGGYTQYF
.,TRBV12-3/TRBV12-4,CASTQTGKSPLHF
.,TRBV3-1/TRBV3-2,CASSQGLSNTGELFF
.,TRBV7-9,CASSLQRSYPYNEQFF